This T cell receptor beta chain was sequenced in a study of T cell changes during pregnancy in multiple sclerosis. The protocol was immunoSEQ multiplex PCR, while the TCRdb copy is restricted to in-frame clones and leaves out a portion. The sample records under 95,000 clones, about nine tenths being singletons. This receptor was identified in a female donor in good health, enrolled as a control in a pregnancy study. The source was peripheral blood, collected after pregnancy.

CDR3 DNA sequence: TGTGCCAGCAACGGGGGGGCCGCGGGCACAGATACGCAGTATTTT. As protein: CASNGGAAGTDTQYF. The rearrangement links TRBV6-1 to TRBJ2-3, with 8 bases aligning to TRBD2. The germline gives CDR1 MNHNS, CDR2 SASEGT. Trimming took 7 bases from V and 1 from J; bases not matched to a gene: 7. There are 15 residues in the CDR3.